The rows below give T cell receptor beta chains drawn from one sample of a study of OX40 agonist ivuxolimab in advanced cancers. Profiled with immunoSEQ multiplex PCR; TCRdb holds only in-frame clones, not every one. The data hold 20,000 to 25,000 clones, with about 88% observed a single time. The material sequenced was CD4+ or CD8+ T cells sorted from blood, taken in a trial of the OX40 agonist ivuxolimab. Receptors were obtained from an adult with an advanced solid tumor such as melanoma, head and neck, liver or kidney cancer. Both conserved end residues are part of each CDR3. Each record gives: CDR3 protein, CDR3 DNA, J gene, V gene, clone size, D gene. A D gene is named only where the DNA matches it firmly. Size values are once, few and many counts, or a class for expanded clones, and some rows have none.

CDR3aa: CALSTGATEAFF
CDR3nt: TGTGCCTTATCGACAGGGGCCACTGAAGCTTTCTTT
j_gene: TRBJ1-1
v_gene: TRBV30
abundance: -
d_gene: TRBD1

CDR3aa: CASSSFWDYNYNEQFF
CDR3nt: TGTGCCAGCAGTTCCTTTTGGGACTACAATTACAATGAGCAGTTCTTC
j_gene: TRBJ2-1
v_gene: TRBV6-6
abundance: -
d_gene: TRBD2

CDR3aa: CASSLVEGATEAFF
CDR3nt: TGTGCCAGCAGCTTAGTCGAAGGGGCCACTGAAGCTTTCTTT
j_gene: TRBJ1-1
v_gene: TRBV11-3
abundance: few
d_gene: -

CDR3aa: CVSSTWTGQPNYGYTF
CDR3nt: TGCGTCAGCAGCACGTGGACAGGCCAACCGAACTATGGCTACACCTTC
j_gene: TRBJ1-2
v_gene: TRBV5-1
abundance: -
d_gene: TRBD1

CDR3aa: CASSRQQGMNTEAFF
CDR3nt: TGCGCCAGCAGCCGCCAACAGGGCATGAACACTGAAGCTTTCTTT
j_gene: TRBJ1-1
v_gene: TRBV4-1
abundance: -
d_gene: -

CDR3aa: CASSQGTFTVSSYNEQFF
CDR3nt: TGCGCCAGCAGCCAAGGTACTTTCACGGTTTCATCCTACAATGAGCAGTTCTTC
j_gene: TRBJ2-1
v_gene: TRBV4-1
abundance: -
d_gene: -

CDR3aa: CASSGPSGRADTGELFF
CDR3nt: TGCGCCAGCAGCGGACCTAGCGGGAGGGCGGACACCGGGGAGCTGTTTTTT
j_gene: TRBJ2-2
v_gene: TRBV5-1
abundance: -
d_gene: TRBD2

CDR3aa: CASSRPGTGNYGYTF
CDR3nt: TGTGCCAGCAGCCGTCCCGGGACGGGCAACTATGGCTACACCTTC
j_gene: TRBJ1-2
v_gene: TRBV5-8
abundance: -
d_gene: -

CDR3aa: CASSSSGVRTEAFF
CDR3nt: TGTGCCAGCAGCTCATCCGGGGTGCGCACTGAAGCTTTCTTT
j_gene: TRBJ1-1
v_gene: TRBV9
abundance: -
d_gene: -

CDR3aa: CASSYDNSYEQYF
CDR3nt: TGTGCCAGCAGTTACGACAACTCCTACGAGCAGTACTTC
j_gene: TRBJ2-7
v_gene: TRBV6-6
abundance: -
d_gene: -

CDR3aa: CASSVGTTDTQYF
CDR3nt: TGTGCCAGCAGCGTCGGAACCACAGATACGCAGTATTTT
j_gene: TRBJ2-3
v_gene: TRBV9
abundance: -
d_gene: -

CDR3aa: CASSLAGWADSTDTQYF
CDR3nt: TGTGCCAGCAGCCTAGCGGGGTGGGCGGATTCCACAGATACGCAGTATTTT
j_gene: TRBJ2-3
v_gene: TRBV5-6
abundance: -
d_gene: TRBD2

CDR3aa: CASSPGPNTEAFF
CDR3nt: TGTGCCAGTAGTCCGGGGCCGAACACTGAAGCTTTCTTT
j_gene: TRBJ1-1
v_gene: TRBV19
abundance: -
d_gene: -

CDR3aa: CASSIGYEQYF
CDR3nt: TGTGCCAGTAGTATTGGCTACGAGCAGTACTTC
j_gene: TRBJ2-7
v_gene: TRBV19
abundance: -
d_gene: -

CDR3aa: CASSNLLQGFSYEQYF
CDR3nt: TGTGCCAGCAGTAACTTACTACAGGGGTTCTCCTACGAGCAGTACTTC
j_gene: TRBJ2-7
v_gene: TRBV25-1
abundance: -
d_gene: TRBD1

CDR3aa: CASGLIAGTSAREETQYF
CDR3nt: TGTGCTAGTGGTTTGATAGCCGGGACTAGCGCGAGGGAAGAGACCCAGTACTTC
j_gene: TRBJ2-5
v_gene: TRBV12-5
abundance: -
d_gene: TRBD2

CDR3aa: CASTMGGGTDTQYF
CDR3nt: TGTGCCAGCACCATGGGTGGGGGCACAGATACGCAGTATTTT
j_gene: TRBJ2-3
v_gene: TRBV11-2
abundance: -
d_gene: -

CDR3aa: CASSYKTENTEAFF
CDR3nt: TGTGCCAGCAGTTATAAAACAGAGAACACTGAAGCTTTCTTT
j_gene: TRBJ1-1
v_gene: TRBV6-5
abundance: -
d_gene: -

CDR3aa: CASSLSPEVEQFF
CDR3nt: TGTGCCAGCAGCTTATCCCCGGAGGTCGAGCAGTTCTTC
j_gene: TRBJ2-1
v_gene: TRBV7-9
abundance: -
d_gene: -

CDR3aa: CASSQASTDTQYF
CDR3nt: TGTGCCAGCAGCCAAGCCAGCACAGATACGCAGTATTTT
j_gene: TRBJ2-3
v_gene: TRBV14
abundance: -
d_gene: -

CDR3aa: CASSSRTPDTGELFF
CDR3nt: TGTGCCAGCAGCAGCCGGACACCGGACACCGGGGAGCTGTTTTTT
j_gene: TRBJ2-2
v_gene: TRBV9
abundance: -
d_gene: -

CDR3aa: CASSLSDRGGEKLFF
CDR3nt: TGTGCCAGCAGTTTATCGGACAGGGGCGGCGAAAAACTGTTTTTT
j_gene: TRBJ1-4
v_gene: TRBV27
abundance: -
d_gene: TRBD1

CDR3aa: CASSSPSGGDTQYF
CDR3nt: TGTGCCAGCAGTTCGCCTAGCGGAGGGGATACGCAGTATTTT
j_gene: TRBJ2-3
v_gene: TRBV5-4
abundance: few
d_gene: TRBD2

CDR3aa: CASSLGLSGEQFF
CDR3nt: TGTGCCAGCAGTTTAGGCCTCAGTGGTGAGCAGTTCTTC
j_gene: TRBJ2-1
v_gene: TRBV27
abundance: -
d_gene: -

CDR3aa: CAIQGGAGNTEAFF
CDR3nt: TGTGCCATCCAGGGGGGGGCAGGGAACACTGAAGCTTTCTTT
j_gene: TRBJ1-1
v_gene: TRBV7-9
abundance: -
d_gene: TRBD1

CDR3aa: CASSLAGQLLDTQYF
CDR3nt: TGTGCCAGCAGCTTGGCGGGACAACTGTTGGATACGCAGTATTTT
j_gene: TRBJ2-3
v_gene: TRBV5-8
abundance: -
d_gene: -

CDR3aa: CAISATDTQYF
CDR3nt: TGTGCCATCAGTGCGACAGATACGCAGTATTTT
j_gene: TRBJ2-3
v_gene: TRBV10-3
abundance: -
d_gene: -